This section outlines one T cell receptor beta chain sequence together with its context. The source of the sample is a study of blood T cell repertoires in COVID-19. Study-wide context: Nucleic acid was either cDNA or gDNA, and it came from T cells, B-cell-depleted T cells, or PBMCs.

Original processing notes: Quantification of nucleated cells was approximated via reference gene primer amplification. Method: immunoSEQ multiplex PCR; TCRdb's copy keeps in-frame clones and lacks some. V and J calls and clone size follow that table, whereas D and trimming were derived from the DNA. Here the sample spans more than 250,000 clones, about 87% being singletons. This TCR was recovered from a woman aged 40 to 49 with acute COVID-19. Sequences were obtained from PBMCs or T cells enriched from blood (not recorded which).

The CDR3 sequence is CSSITGPYYEQYF. The CDR3 DNA is TGCAGCAGTATAACAGGGCCCTACTACGAGCAGTACTTC. The chain couples TRBV29-1 to TRBJ2-7; D is perhaps TRBD1 (6 bases). Trimming left V 8 bases short and J 3 bases short, with 17 bases between. The germline V gene encodes CDR1 SQVTM and CDR2 ANQGSEA. CDR3 size: 13 residues.